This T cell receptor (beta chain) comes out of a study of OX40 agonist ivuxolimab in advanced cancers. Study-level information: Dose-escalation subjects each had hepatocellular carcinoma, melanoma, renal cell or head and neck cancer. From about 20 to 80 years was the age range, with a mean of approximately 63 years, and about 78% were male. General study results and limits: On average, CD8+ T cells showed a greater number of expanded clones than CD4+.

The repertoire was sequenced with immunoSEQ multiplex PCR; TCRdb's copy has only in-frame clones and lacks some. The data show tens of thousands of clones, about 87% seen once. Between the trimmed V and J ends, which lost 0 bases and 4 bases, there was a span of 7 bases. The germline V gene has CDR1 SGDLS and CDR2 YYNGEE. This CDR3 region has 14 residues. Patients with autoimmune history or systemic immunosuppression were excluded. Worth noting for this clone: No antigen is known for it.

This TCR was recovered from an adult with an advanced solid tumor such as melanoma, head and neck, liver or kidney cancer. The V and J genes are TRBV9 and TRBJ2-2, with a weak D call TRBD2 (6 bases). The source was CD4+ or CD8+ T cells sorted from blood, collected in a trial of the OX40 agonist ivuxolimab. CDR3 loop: CASSVVGGTGELFF. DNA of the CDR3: TGTGCCAGCAGCGTAGTGGGGGGCACCGGGGAGCTGTTTTTT.